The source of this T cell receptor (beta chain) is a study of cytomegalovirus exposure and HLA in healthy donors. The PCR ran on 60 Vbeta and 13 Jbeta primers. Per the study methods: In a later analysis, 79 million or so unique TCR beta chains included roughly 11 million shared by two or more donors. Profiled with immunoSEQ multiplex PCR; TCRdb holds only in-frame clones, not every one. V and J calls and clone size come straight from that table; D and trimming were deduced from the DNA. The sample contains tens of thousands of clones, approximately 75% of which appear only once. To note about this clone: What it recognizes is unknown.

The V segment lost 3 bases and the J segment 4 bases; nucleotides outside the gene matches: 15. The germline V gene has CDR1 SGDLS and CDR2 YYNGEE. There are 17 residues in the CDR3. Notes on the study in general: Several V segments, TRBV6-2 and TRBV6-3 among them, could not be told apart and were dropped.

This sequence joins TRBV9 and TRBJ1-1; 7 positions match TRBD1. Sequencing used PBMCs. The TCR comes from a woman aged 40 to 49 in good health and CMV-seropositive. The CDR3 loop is CASSARGTQGVGTEAFF. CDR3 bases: TGTGCCAGCAGCGCCCGCGGGACTCAGGGGGTCGGCACTGAAGCTTTCTTT.